The 3 T cell receptor beta chains below come from one sample, sequenced in a study of monozygotic twins with inflammatory bowel disease. Reprocessing the 5' RACE reads, TCRdb reports a single entry for every CDR3 protein and omits DNA. In total, the table holds about 380,000 distinct CDR3 sequences. The sample taken for sequencing was blood. All receptors come from a human donor with ulcerative colitis or Crohn's disease, or a healthy co-twin of an affected twin (not recorded which).

This sequence joins TRBV6-2 or TRBV6-3 and TRBJ2-7; absent DNA, TCRdb's TRBD1 call cannot be checked. The CDR3 loop spans 14 amino acids. The germline V gene has CDR1 MNHEY and CDR2 SVGEGT. The CDR3: CASGEGWTRYEQYF.

J is TRBJ2-3 and V is TRBV5-1. The CDR3 has 16 residues. Germline lookup yields CDR1 SGHRS and CDR2 YFSETQ. The CDR3 reads CASSGSTLRSTDTQYF. Supplemented by reference TRBV5-1 and TRBJ2-3, the full variable domain reads KAGVTQTPRYLIKTRGQQVTLSCSPISGHRSVSWYQQTPGQGLQFLFEYFSETQRNKGNFPGRFSGRQFSNSRSEMNVSTLELGDSALYLCASSGSTLRSTDTQYFGPGTRLTVL.

The chain links TRBV29-1 to TRBJ2-1; the D call of TRBD1 rests on TCRdb alone, since no DNA is present to check it. The CDR3 sequence is 15 residues long. The germline CDR1 and CDR2 sequences are SQVTM and ANQGSEA. CDR3 residues: CSVEKTGGLYNEQFF.